The 15 T cell receptor beta chains in this list originate from one sample, sequenced in a study of metastatic and nonmetastatic thyroid tumors. With MiXCR, TCRdb called clones anew from the PCR reads. The repertoire has around 17,000 clones, under 30% of them found once; the top ten carry less than 20%. Patients underwent thyroid surgery, and none had received any treatment before it. Source material: adjacent normal tissue. The receptors here all came from a female donor with papillary thyroid cancer or a benign thyroid nodule (not recorded which). Some clones in this sample may be carry-over from other donors' samples.

This clone has only a few counts. The conserved closing phenylalanine or tryptophan is absent in this CDR3, likely reflecting a read error. The chain carries TRBV6-5 and TRBJ2-5; D perhaps matches TRBD1 (6 bases). Germline loops: CDR1 MNHEY, CDR2 SVGAGI. The germline V and J ends were trimmed by 7 bases and 7 bases, with 13 bases remaining between them. This CDR3 is 12 amino acids long. This CDR3 reads CASTTGLGTQYL. The CDR3 bases are TGTGCCAGCACAACAGGGCTGGGGACCCAGTACTTA.

The gene calls are TRBV6-1 and TRBJ2-1; TRBD1 aligns across 7 bases. CDR1 MNHNS and CDR2 SASEGT come from the germline V gene. J gave up 1 base and V 3 bases, and 6 bases lay outside the gene matches. This CDR3 has 16 amino acids. CDR3 DNA sequence: TGTGCCAGCAGTGACGTACAGGGGAAGTCCTACAATGAGCAGTTCTTC. This encodes CASSDVQGKSYNEQFF.

This clone has a count of ten or more. The chain employs TRBV29-1 and TRBJ2-7, with 8 bases lining up with TRBD1. Losses at the gene ends were 6 bases for V and 5 bases for J; bases not matched to a gene: 6. This CDR3 comprises 12 residues. Germline values: CDR1 SQVTM, CDR2 ANQGSEA. In DNA form, the CDR3 reads TGCAGCGTGACCGGACAGGGCCACGAGCAGTACTTC. This gives the protein CSVTGQGHEQYF.

This chain links TRBV27 with TRBJ2-3; 9 bases are a match to TRBD1. The CDR3 has 18 amino acids. The V segment lost 3 bases and the J segment 1 base; nucleotides outside the gene matches: 11. CDR1 MNHEY and CDR2 SMNVEV come from the germline V gene (reference sequence). CDR3 protein: CASSFGQGPFDGTDTQYF. CDR3 DNA sequence: TGTGCCAGCAGTTTCGGACAGGGGCCGTTTGATGGCACAGATACGCAGTATTTT.

In this sample, this clone turned up a few times. The chain combines TRBV27 with TRBJ2-5, with 13 bases aligning to TRBD2. Germline trimming cut 8 bases from V and 5 bases from J; bases unmatched to any gene: 8. Germline V gene lookup returns CDR1 MNHEY and CDR2 SMNVEV (reference sequence). The CDR3 contains 15 residues. The CDR3 coding sequence is TGTGCCAGCGGCACTAGCGGGGGGGCCCTGGAGACCCAGTACTTC. It yields the protein CASGTSGGALETQYF.

This clone has a handful of counts. This sequence joins TRBV12-3 or TRBV12-4 and TRBJ1-2; TRBD1 might be the D (6 bases). The V end lost 8 bases, the J end lost 2 bases, and 15 bases lay between the germline ends. The CDR3 is 14 residues long. CDR3 region: CASGHRDMNYGYTF. The DNA for the CDR3 is TGTGCCAGCGGGCACAGGGATATGAACTATGGCTACACCTTC.

The sample holds a few counts of this clone. The chain combines TRBV2 with TRBJ2-2; TRBD2 matches at 9 bases. Trimming removed 6 bases from V and 7 bases from J; junction bases left unmatched: 6. The CDR3 spans 14 residues. CDR1 SNHLY and CDR2 FYNNEI come from the germline V gene. The CDR3 region has the DNA TGTGCCAGCAGATGGGGACTAGCTGACGGGGAGCTGTTTTTT. It codes for CASRWGLADGELFF.

This clone is termed medium-sized. V gene TRBV20-1 combines with J gene TRBJ1-5; D unclear. The CDR3 spans 16 residues. Germline-derived CDR1 and CDR2 are DFQATT and SNEGSKA (reference sequence). V lost 3 bases and J lost 0, with 15 bases in between. The CDR3 spells CSASQGHLYSNQPQHF. DNA for the CDR3: TGCAGTGCTAGCCAAGGGCATCTTTATAGCAATCAGCCCCAGCATTTT.

The chain recombines TRBV12-3 or TRBV12-4 with TRBJ1-1, with D possibly TRBD1 on 5 matching bases. V was trimmed by 3 bases and J by 0 bases, leaving 8 bases between them. The CDR3 totals 14 residues. CDR3 coding DNA: TGTGCCAGCAGTTTGGGCAGGGTGAACACTGAAGCTTTCTTT. Its protein is CASSLGRVNTEAFF.

This clone was observed a handful of times. The CDR3 nucleotides are TGCGCCAGCAGCTTGGTGGCAGCGAGCTCCTATAATTCACCCCTCCACTTT. Residues: CASSLVAASSYNSPLHF. This chain links TRBV5-1 with TRBJ1-6; D is uncertain. Trimming stripped 0 bases from V and 0 bases from J, with 10 bases between. The CDR3 runs to 17 residues. From germline, CDR1 is SGHRS and CDR2 YFSETQ.

This clone has only a few counts. The V gene is TRBV19, the J gene TRBJ2-7; 7 bases agree with TRBD2. J was trimmed by 2 bases and V by 10 bases; bases with no gene match: 2. Germline values: CDR1 LNHDA, CDR2 SQIVND (reference sequence). CDR3 size: 11 residues. CDR3 loop: CATSGAYEQYF. CDR3 DNA: TGTGCCACTAGCGGAGCCTACGAGCAGTACTTC.

On this clone itself: In the same sample, other DNA sequences code for this CDR3. V usage is TRBV20-1 and J usage is TRBJ1-1, with 7 bases aligning to TRBD1. The germline V gene encodes CDR1 DFQATT and CDR2 SNEGSKA (reference sequence). Trimming at V came to 2 bases and at J to 1 base, leaving 4 bases not matched to a gene. The CDR3 length is 14 residues. CDR3 loop: CSARPGQANTEAFF. The CDR3 bases are TGCAGTGCTAGACCCGGACAGGCGAACACTGAAGCTTTCTTT.

This clone has a handful of counts. V and J are TRBV5-4 and TRBJ1-2, with TRBD1 as a possible D gene (5 bases). Germline V lookup: CDR1 SGHNT, CDR2 YYREEE (reference sequence). This CDR3 is built from 16 residues. V lost 4 bases, J lost 0 bases, and 16 bases lay in between. CDR3 loop: CASSPLGGGANYGYTF. The CDR3 DNA reads as TGTGCCAGCAGCCCCCTAGGTGGGGGTGCTAACTATGGCTACACCTTC.

The chain combines TRBV5-1 with TRBJ1-3; weak D call: TRBD1 (5 bases). Trimming removed 4 bases at V and 4 bases at J, with 6 bases between. The V gene's germline CDR1 is SGHRS and CDR2 YFSETQ. The CDR3 covers 12 residues. This CDR3 reads CASSPGGNTIYF. The CDR3 DNA is TGCGCCAGCAGCCCAGGGGGAAACACCATATATTTT.

By its share, this clone is medium-sized. The CDR3 does not end in the conserved phenylalanine or tryptophan, so this is likely a read error. The V gene is TRBV28, the J gene TRBJ2-1; 15 bases map to TRBD2. Looked up from germline, CDR1 is MDHEN and CDR2 is SYDVKM. V gave up 2 bases and J gave up 5 bases; unmatched junction bases: 10. The CDR3 runs to 19 residues. The CDR3 DNA reads as TGTGCCAGCAGTTTAGGACTAGCGGGAGGGAGAGGTTGGGACAATGAGCAGTTCGTC. Its translation is CASSLGLAGGRGWDNEQFV.